This T cell receptor beta chain was sequenced for a study of brain T cells in children with intractable seizures (dated by TCRdb to about 2021). Concerning the study at large: As a first screen for immune gene transcripts, resected brain tissue from roughly 57 pediatric epilepsy surgery cases was run on a NanoString immunology panel. Among the approximately 12 selected surgery cases, pre-surgery blood was additionally sequenced for eight, leaving four cases with brain tissue only. What the research found in general, with its limitations: Because sequencing depth differed between pre- and post-surgery blood, the absence of clones from the pre-surgery sample may reflect undersampling. Viral specificity was inferred only from CDR3 sequence similarity, and patients' HCMV serostatus was unknown.

The immunoSEQ assay was used to generate TCR beta chain sequences from genomic DNA. Per the source publication's procedure: CDR3 sequences that did not begin with the conserved framework cysteine at position 104 were removed manually. To get clonality, the normalized Shannon's Diversity Index was subtracted from one, giving values from 0 (maximal diversity) to 1 (oligoclonal). Chi-squared comparison-of-proportions tests were used to check whether the frequency of the same CDR3 differed between samples, for example brain versus blood. Public clonotypes were found by searching immuneACCESS, and the VDJdb browser was used to assess similarity to known antiviral clonotypes. Held by TCRdb, this immuneACCESS table contains in-frame sequences only and omits some clones. Under half of the omission traces to an unresolved V gene where checked; the cause of the rest is unknown. The DNA gave D and trimming, while V, J and clone size come from that table. This sample holds a few hundred thousand clones; 93% were observed only once. The ten largest clones add up to approximately 5% of the sample.

A note on this clone: Its antigen is unknown. Base qualities were left out, and no much larger clone turns up one base away.

This sample's time point label indicates: blood from clinic visit 5 months post-surgery; TSC patient then seizure free. The surgery cases showing the highest brain T cell transcript signatures were chosen for TCR beta chain sequencing of brain tissue and, when available, of blood. Prior to surgery, the patients had been treated with at least one anti-epileptic drug. TCR-sequenced patients were children with drug-resistant epilepsy due to tuberous sclerosis complex, focal cortical dysplasia, Rasmussen encephalitis or hemimegalencephaly. Bulk genomic DNA was extracted from unsorted brain tissue and whole blood with the Monarch genomic DNA purification kit. At the junction V is shortened by 7 bases and J by 4 bases; bases outside the gene matches: 10. Including cysteine and phenylalanine, the CDR3 has 16 amino acids. Left in the record is the CDR3 DNA by itself, 48 bases read in frame from the first base. According to the germline V gene, CDR1 reads SNHLY and CDR2 reads FYNNEI.

Specimen: peripheral blood, collected less than 6 months after surgery. The chain was built from TRBV2 and TRBJ2-4, with 10 junctional bases fitting TRBD2. The clonotype was recovered from a boy younger than two with tuberous sclerosis and intractable seizures. Here the CDR3 is given as CASTAISGRPKNIQYF. In nucleotides, the sequence is TGTGCCAGCACAGCTATTAGCGGGAGGCCGAAAAACATTCAGTACTTC.